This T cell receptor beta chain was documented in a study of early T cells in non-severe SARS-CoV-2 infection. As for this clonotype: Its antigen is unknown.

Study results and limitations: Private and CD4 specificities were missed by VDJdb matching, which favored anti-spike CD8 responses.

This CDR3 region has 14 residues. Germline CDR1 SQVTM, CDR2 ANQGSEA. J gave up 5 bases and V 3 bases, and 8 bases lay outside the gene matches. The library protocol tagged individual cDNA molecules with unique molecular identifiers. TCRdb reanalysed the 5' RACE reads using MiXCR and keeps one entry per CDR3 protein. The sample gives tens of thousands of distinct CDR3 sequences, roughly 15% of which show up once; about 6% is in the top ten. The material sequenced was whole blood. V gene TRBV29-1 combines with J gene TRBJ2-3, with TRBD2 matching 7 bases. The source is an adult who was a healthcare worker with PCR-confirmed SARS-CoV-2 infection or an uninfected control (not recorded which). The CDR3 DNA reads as TGCAGCGTTGACGGCGGGGGAGTGGGAGATACGCAGTATTTT. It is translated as CSVDGGGVGDTQYF.